Listed below are T cell receptor beta chains from one sample, sequenced in a study of cytomegalovirus exposure and HLA in healthy donors. The protocol was immunoSEQ multiplex PCR, while the TCRdb copy is restricted to in-frame clones and leaves out a portion. Altogether about 120,000 clones are present, over 65% being singletons, with the ten largest covering 2.5% to 3%. Sequenced sample: PBMCs. The receptors derive from a woman in her forties in good health and CMV-seropositive. CDR3s include the opening cysteine and the closing phenylalanine or tryptophan. A D gene is named only where the DNA matches it firmly. Size values are once, few and many counts, or a class for expanded clones, and some rows have none.

j_gene: TRBJ1-1
abundance: .
v_gene: TRBV4-1
d_gene: .
CDR3nt: TGCGCCAGCAGCCAGGGCTTGGGGGGGCGATGGCCAAACACTGAAGCTTTCTTT
CDR3aa: CASSQGLGGRWPNTEAFF

j_gene: TRBJ2-1
abundance: .
v_gene: TRBV6-1
d_gene: TRBD2
CDR3nt: TGTGCCAGCAGTGACCGGACTAGCGGGATTTCCGGCCGCTACAATGAGCAGTTCTTC
CDR3aa: CASSDRTSGISGRYNEQFF

j_gene: TRBJ2-5
abundance: few
v_gene: TRBV30
d_gene: TRBD2
CDR3nt: TGTGCCTGGAGTGACGGGGGGGAAGAGACCCAGTACTTC
CDR3aa: CAWSDGGEETQYF

j_gene: TRBJ2-3
abundance: .
v_gene: TRBV27
d_gene: .
CDR3nt: TGTGCCAGCAGTTGGGGCAGAGGCACAGATACGCAGTATTTT
CDR3aa: CASSWGRGTDTQYF

j_gene: TRBJ2-3
abundance: .
v_gene: TRBV11-2
d_gene: .
CDR3nt: TGTGCCAGCAGCCCCGGACAGCTAAGCACAGATACGCAGTATTTT
CDR3aa: CASSPGQLSTDTQYF

j_gene: TRBJ1-1
abundance: few
v_gene: TRBV5-1
d_gene: .
CDR3nt: TGCGCCAGCAGCTCCGGGAACACTGAAGCTTTCTTT
CDR3aa: CASSSGNTEAFF

j_gene: TRBJ1-2
abundance: .
v_gene: TRBV29-1
d_gene: .
CDR3nt: TGCAGCGTTGGGATGGACGCAGGGGTCGATGGCTACACCTTC
CDR3aa: CSVGMDAGVDGYTF

j_gene: TRBJ2-5
abundance: .
v_gene: TRBV5-6
d_gene: TRBD1
CDR3nt: TGTGCCAGCAGCTTGTCGGGACAGGCCCTTTATCTGTACTTC
CDR3aa: CASSLSGQALYLYF

j_gene: TRBJ2-1
abundance: .
v_gene: TRBV7-2
d_gene: TRBD1
CDR3nt: TGTGCCAGCAGCTCACAGGGGGCGGGGTTTAATGAGCAGTTCTTC
CDR3aa: CASSSQGAGFNEQFF

j_gene: TRBJ1-1
abundance: .
v_gene: TRBV25-1
d_gene: TRBD1
CDR3nt: TGTGCCAGCAGTGAACAGGGGGGAACTGAAGCTTTCTTT
CDR3aa: CASSEQGGTEAFF

j_gene: TRBJ2-5
abundance: .
v_gene: TRBV10-2
d_gene: TRBD1
CDR3nt: TGCGCCAGCGGAGGACAGGTTGGGGAGACCCAGTACTTC
CDR3aa: CASGGQVGETQYF

j_gene: TRBJ2-7
abundance: .
v_gene: TRBV9
d_gene: .
CDR3nt: TGTGCCAGCAGCGTAGAAGAAGGGGACGAGCAGTACTTC
CDR3aa: CASSVEEGDEQYF

j_gene: TRBJ2-1
abundance: .
v_gene: TRBV10-3
d_gene: TRBD1
CDR3nt: TGTGCCATCAGTGAGTCGATGGGAGGACAGGGCTACAATGAGCAGTTCTTC
CDR3aa: CAISESMGGQGYNEQFF

j_gene: TRBJ1-2
abundance: .
v_gene: TRBV30
d_gene: .
CDR3nt: TGTGCCTGGAGAACAGTCACTTATGGCTACACCTTC
CDR3aa: CAWRTVTYGYTF

j_gene: TRBJ2-4
abundance: .
v_gene: TRBV14
d_gene: TRBD2
CDR3nt: TGTGCCAGCGCGGGACTAGCGGGAGTAGGGCTGTACTTC
CDR3aa: CASAGLAGVGLYF

j_gene: TRBJ2-7
abundance: .
v_gene: TRBV7-9
d_gene: .
CDR3nt: TGTGCCAGCAGCTTAAGCGACAGGTCGAACGAGCAGTACTTC
CDR3aa: CASSLSDRSNEQYF

j_gene: TRBJ1-2
abundance: .
v_gene: TRBV4-2
d_gene: TRBD1
CDR3nt: TGTGCCAGCAGCCAAGATCGTGGACAGGGGTATGGCTACACCTTC
CDR3aa: CASSQDRGQGYGYTF

j_gene: TRBJ1-2
abundance: once
v_gene: TRBV2
d_gene: .
CDR3nt: TGTGCCAGCATGGGGGAGGTTTTGGGCTATGGCTACACCTTC
CDR3aa: CASMGEVLGYGYTF

j_gene: TRBJ1-1
abundance: .
v_gene: TRBV7-2
d_gene: .
CDR3nt: TGTGCCAGCAGCTCCGGGACTGCACTTCAGAACACTGAAGCTTTCTTT
CDR3aa: CASSSGTALQNTEAFF

j_gene: TRBJ1-5
abundance: .
v_gene: TRBV6-6
d_gene: .
CDR3nt: TGTGCCAGCACCAAACAGGGAAATCAGCCCCAGCATTTT
CDR3aa: CASTKQGNQPQHF

j_gene: TRBJ2-4
abundance: .
v_gene: TRBV18
d_gene: .
CDR3nt: TGTGCCAGCTCACCGGGGGCGGCCAAAAACATTCAGTACTTC
CDR3aa: CASSPGAAKNIQYF

j_gene: TRBJ2-3
abundance: once
v_gene: TRBV7-9
d_gene: TRBD1
CDR3nt: TGTGCCAGCAGCTTAGGAGGGGGCCGTAGCACAGATACGCAGTATTTT
CDR3aa: CASSLGGGRSTDTQYF